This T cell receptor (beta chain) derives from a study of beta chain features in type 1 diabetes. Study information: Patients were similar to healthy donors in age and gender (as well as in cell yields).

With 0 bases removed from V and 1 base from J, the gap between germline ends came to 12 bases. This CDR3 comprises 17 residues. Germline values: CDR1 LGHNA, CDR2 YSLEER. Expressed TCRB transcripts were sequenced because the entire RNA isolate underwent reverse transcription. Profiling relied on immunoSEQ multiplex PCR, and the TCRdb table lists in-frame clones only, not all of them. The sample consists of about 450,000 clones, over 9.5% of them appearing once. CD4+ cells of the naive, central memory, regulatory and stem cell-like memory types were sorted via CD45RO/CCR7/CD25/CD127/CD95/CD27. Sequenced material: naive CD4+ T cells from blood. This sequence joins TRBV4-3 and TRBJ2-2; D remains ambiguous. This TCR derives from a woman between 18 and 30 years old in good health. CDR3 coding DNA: TGCGCCAGCAGCCAAGATTGGTCGGCAAGGAACACCGGGGAGCTGTTTTTT. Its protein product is CASSQDWSARNTGELFF.